What follows are 10 T cell receptor beta chains derived from one specimen sequenced in a study of beta chain features in type 1 diabetes. Expressed TCRB transcripts were sequenced, since all the RNA that had been isolated was reverse transcribed. Libraries were prepared by immunoSEQ multiplex PCR; TCRdb keeps only in-frame clonotypes and omits some of them. The sample includes 900,000 or so clones, about 17% of them seen just once. Sequenced material: naive CD4+ T cells from blood. Source of these receptors: a woman aged 18-29 years in good health.

This clone was observed a handful of times. The J gene is TRBJ1-2, the V gene TRBV7-8; D perhaps matches TRBD1 (5 bases). Germline loops: CDR1 SGHVS, CDR2 FQNEAQ. The CDR3 consists of 15 residues. Trimming took 3 bases from V and 3 from J, leaving 14 bases between them. The CDR3 region is CASSFQGLHHYGYTF. CDR3 DNA sequence: TGTGCCAGCAGCTTCCAGGGACTTCACCACTATGGCTACACCTTC.

In DNA, the CDR3 is TGCAGCGTTGATTCGGGGGCAGATACGCAGTATTTT. It is translated as CSVDSGADTQYF. The genes are TRBV29-1 and TRBJ2-3, with D tentatively TRBD2 (6 bases). The CDR3 totals 12 residues. Germline CDR1 reads SQVTM; CDR2 reads ANQGSEA. V was pared by 3 bases and J by 4 bases, with 8 bases between.

This clone was counted between two and nine times. V usage is TRBV7-2 and J usage is TRBJ2-1; 10 bases align to TRBD2. The CDR3 loop spans 15 amino acids. Losses at the gene ends were 1 base for V and 7 bases for J; bases not matched to a gene: 4. Germline V gene sequence: CDR1 SGHTA, CDR2 FQGNSA. The CDR3, as DNA: TGTGCCAGCAGCTTAGAAGCGGGAGGGAGGAATGAGCAGTTCTTC. Translation: CASSLEAGGRNEQFF. The full variable domain, in which reference TRBV7-2 and TRBJ2-1 provide the parts outside the CDR3, is GAGVSQSPSNKVTEKGKDVELRCDPISGHTALYWYRQSLGQGLEFLIYFQGNSAPDKSGLPSDRFSAERTGGSVSTLTIQRTQQEDSAVYLCASSLEAGGRNEQFFGPGTRLTVL.

This clone was seen only a few times. The CDR3 DNA follows: TGTGCCAGCAGTGAAGGAGGAGGGGGCAGGCGAGTAACTGAAGCTTTCTTT. It encodes CASSEGGGGRRVTEAFF. V gene TRBV25-1 combines with J gene TRBJ1-1; 7 nucleotides align to TRBD1. Germline V gives CDR1 MGHDK, CDR2 SYGVNS. This CDR3 region has 17 residues. After removal of 2 bases from V and 5 bases from J, the junction contained 14 bases not matched to a gene.

This chain links TRBV15 with TRBJ1-2, with 8 nucleotides matching TRBD1. The junction had 11 bases not matched to a gene; V was cut back by 4 bases and J by 7 bases. In germline, CDR1 is LNHNV, CDR2 YYDKDF (reference sequence). The CDR3 extends over 15 amino acids. In nucleotides, the CDR3 is TGTGCCACCAGCAACGACAGGGGTTCCGCGATTGGCTACACCTTC. Translated: CATSNDRGSAIGYTF.

The chain links TRBV29-1 to TRBJ2-1, with 7 positions matching TRBD2. V gave up 3 bases and J gave up 9 bases; unmatched junction bases: 5. The CDR3 runs 12 residues. Looked up from germline, CDR1 is SQVTM and CDR2 is ANQGSEA. Here the CDR3 reads CSVDGLDTEQFF. DNA for the CDR3: TGCAGCGTTGACGGACTAGACACTGAGCAGTTCTTC.

This clone has just a few counts. The rearrangement uses TRBV19 and TRBJ1-5; D gene uncertain. The CDR3 loop spans 14 amino acids. Germline lookup yields CDR1 LNHDA and CDR2 SQIVND (reference sequence). Trimming cost V 9 bases and J 3 bases, with 15 bases left between them. The CDR3 region is CASRTSFINQPQHF. Here the CDR3 DNA reads TGTGCCAGCCGGACCTCCTTCATCAATCAGCCCCAGCATTTT.

The rearrangement uses TRBV7-9 and TRBJ1-1; no firm D call. The CDR3 spans 12 residues. Germline V CDR1 and CDR2: SEHNR, FQNEAQ (reference sequence). The germline V and J ends were trimmed by 10 bases and 1 base, with 10 bases remaining between them. The CDR3 region has the DNA TGTGCCACCCGGGTTTCGAACACTGAAGCTTTCTTT. Its translation: CATRVSNTEAFF.

The table lists this clone with a few counts. The chain carries TRBV5-1 and TRBJ2-3, with unresolved D. From germline, CDR1 is SGHRS and CDR2 YFSETQ. The CDR3 spans 13 residues. V lost 0 bases to trimming and J lost 2 bases, with 4 bases between them. The CDR3 nucleotides read TGCGCCAGCAGCTTGGATTACACAGATACGCAGTATTTT. Protein product: CASSLDYTDTQYF.

The chain couples TRBV28 to TRBJ2-7; no firm D call. CDR3 length: 13 residues. Deletions cut 3 bases from V and 5 bases from J, with 11 bases between. Per germline, CDR1 MDHEN and CDR2 SYDVKM. The CDR3 here is CASSFNLVNEQYF. CDR3 DNA sequence: TGTGCCAGCAGTTTTAATCTAGTTAACGAGCAGTACTTC.